This record concerns one T cell receptor (beta chain) sequence. This sample was included in a study of technical replicates of blood from a handful of donors. Clones were read by immunoSEQ multiplex PCR, and TCRdb kept only the in-frame ones, dropping some. Of about 99,000 clones listed, roughly 96% are singletons. This CDR3 spans 16 amino acids. CDR1 is MNHEY, CDR2 SMNVEV, per germline (reference sequence). Trimming removed 2 bases from V and 9 bases from J; junction bases left unmatched: 12. The clonotype comes from a human donor in good health. The chain uses TRBV27 and TRBJ2-1, with 8 bases matching TRBD2. The sequencing input was T cells isolated from PBMCs. CDR3 in DNA: TGTGCCAGCAGTTTAGGTTCCGCGGGAGGTTCCGGTGAGCAGTTCTTC. Translated, it gives CASSLGSAGGSGEQFF.